The clone carrying this TCR beta chain was detected ten times or more. This entry is derived from a study of T-cell reconstitution after alpha-beta-depleted transplantation in children. Germline values: CDR1 SGDLS, CDR2 YYNGEE. The CDR3 length is 14 residues. Trimming took 0 bases from V and 4 from J, leaving 10 bases between them. This sample's TCRbeta library carried unique molecular identifier barcodes. TCRdb re-analysed the PCR reads in MiXCR, keeping a single row per CDR3 protein. There are about 72,000 distinct CDR3 sequences in the sample; 7.3% occur only once, and approximately 2.4% lies in the top ten.

The sequencing used PBMCs from the stem cell graft donor, collected from the stem cell graft. This chain uses TRBV9 with TRBJ1-1; weak D call: TRBD1 (5 bases). This TCR was recovered from a human donor who donated a stem cell graft to a child with acute lymphoblastic leukemia. CDR3 coding DNA: TGTGCCAGCAGCGTAGTGGGGGTCGGCACTGAAGCTTTCTTT. Protein product: CASSVVGVGTEAFF.